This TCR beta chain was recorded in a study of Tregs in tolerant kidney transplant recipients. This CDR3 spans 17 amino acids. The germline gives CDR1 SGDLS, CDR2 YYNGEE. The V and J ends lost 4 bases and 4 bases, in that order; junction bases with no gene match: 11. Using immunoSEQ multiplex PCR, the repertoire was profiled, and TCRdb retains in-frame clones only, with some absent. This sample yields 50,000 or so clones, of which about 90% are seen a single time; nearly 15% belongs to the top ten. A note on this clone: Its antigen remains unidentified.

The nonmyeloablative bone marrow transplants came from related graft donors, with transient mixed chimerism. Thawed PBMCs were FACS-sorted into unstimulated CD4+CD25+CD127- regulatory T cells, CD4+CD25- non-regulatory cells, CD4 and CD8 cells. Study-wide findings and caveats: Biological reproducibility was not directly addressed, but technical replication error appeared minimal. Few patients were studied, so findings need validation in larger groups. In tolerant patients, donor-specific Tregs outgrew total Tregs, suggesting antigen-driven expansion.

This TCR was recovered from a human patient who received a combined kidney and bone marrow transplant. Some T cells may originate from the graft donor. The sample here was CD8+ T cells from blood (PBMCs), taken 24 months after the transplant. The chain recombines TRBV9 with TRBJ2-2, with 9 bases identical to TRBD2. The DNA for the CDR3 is TGTGCCAGCAGCACGAGTAATATAGCGGGAGCCACCGGGGAGCTGTTTTTT. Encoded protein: CASSTSNIAGATGELFF.